These 10 T cell receptor beta chains originate from one sample sequenced in a study of identical twins. One entry per CDR3 protein, called by TCRdb with MiXCR from the 5' RACE reads. The sample contains about 200,000 distinct CDR3 sequences, 6.5% of which appear only once. The sample was also reused in another study, on T cells expressing NK-cell markers.

Sequences were obtained from CD8+ T cells sorted from blood. Receptors were obtained from a woman aged 18 to 35 in good health.

The chain recombines TRBV5-5 with TRBJ2-3, with 10 positions matching TRBD2. Germline V gene sequence: CDR1 SGHKS, CDR2 YYEKEE (reference sequence). The CDR3 contains 14 residues. Unmatched junction bases numbered 0, after V lost 0 bases and J lost 5 bases. The CDR3 sequence: CASSLVAGGDTQYF. In nucleotides, the CDR3 is TGTGCCAGCAGCTTGGTAGCGGGAGGAGATACGCAGTATTTT. Complete variable domain (other parts from reference TRBV5-5 and TRBJ2-3): DAGVTQSPTHLIKTRGQQVTLRCSPISGHKSVSWYQQVLGQGPQFIFQYYEKEERGRGNFPDRFSARQFPNYSSELNVNALLLGDSALYLCASSLVAGGDTQYFGPGTRLTVL.

This clonotype has ten or more counts. This chain uses TRBV6-1 with TRBJ2-5, with 8 bases fitting TRBD2. This CDR3 has 18 residues. The trim removed 5 bases at V and 4 bases at J, leaving 18 bases unmatched. CDR1 and CDR2 from the germline V gene are MNHNS and SASEGT. In DNA form, the CDR3 reads TGTGCCAGCAGTATTAGCGGGGAGATAGGAGCGGTCCGAGAGACCCAGTACTTC. This codes for CASSISGEIGAVRETQYF.

The chain uses TRBV12-3 or TRBV12-4 and TRBJ1-2, with TRBD1 as a possible D gene (5 bases). The CDR3 is 12 residues long. V lost 5 bases to trimming and J lost 8 bases, with 12 bases between them. CDR3: CASSQGHFGYTF. Here the CDR3 DNA reads TGTGCCAGCAGTCAAGGACACTTCGGCTACACCTTC.

This clonotype has more than one count but fewer than ten. This chain joins TRBV5-6 and TRBJ2-5, with a tentative D call TRBD2 (6 bases). This CDR3 comprises 12 residues. Trimming removed 4 bases from V and 8 bases from J, with 12 bases in between. Germline CDR1 SGHDT, CDR2 YYEEEE. Here the CDR3 reads CASSAGSGTQYF. In DNA, the CDR3 is TGTGCCAGCAGCGCGGGGAGCGGTACCCAGTACTTC.

This chain uses TRBV10-3 with TRBJ2-7; no firm D call. This CDR3 comprises 12 residues. Deletions cut 6 bases from V and 4 bases from J, with 10 bases between. Germline loops: CDR1 ENHRY, CDR2 SYGVKD. CDR3 sequence (DNA): TGTGCCATCAGGAACGATGCTTACGAGCAGTACTTC. Protein product: CAIRNDAYEQYF.

In this sample, this clonotype turned up a few times. V and J are TRBV6-5 and TRBJ2-5; D remains ambiguous. The CDR3 is 14 residues long. Germline CDR1 MNHEY, CDR2 SVGAGI. The V and J ends lost 6 bases and 2 bases respectively, with 13 bases between them. The CDR3 nucleotides are TGTGCCAGCAGCTCTCGATTCCAGCAAGAGACCCAGTACTTC. The encoded protein is CASSSRFQQETQYF.

This chain uses TRBV12-3 or TRBV12-4 with TRBJ2-7, with D possibly matching TRBD1 (5 bases). Trimming took off 7 bases at V and 0 bases at J, with 7 bases between the two ends. The CDR3 spans 12 residues. The CDR3 reads CASKGFSYEQYF. The CDR3 nucleotides are TGTGCCAGCAAGGGGTTCTCCTACGAGCAGTACTTC.

The chain has TRBV29-1 and TRBJ2-1, with D tentatively TRBD1 or TRBD2 (5 bases each). Germline CDR1 and CDR2: SQVTM and ANQGSEA. V lost 1 base, J lost 6 bases, and 16 bases lay in between. The CDR3 has 15 residues. In DNA, the CDR3 is TGCAGCGTTGAAGGTTTAGGGACCCCCGCCAATGAGCAGTTCTTC. Translated, it gives CSVEGLGTPANEQFF.

In its sample, this clonotype was seen many times. The chain is built from TRBV6-5 and TRBJ2-7, with 7 bases fitting TRBD2. This CDR3 contains 16 residues. CDR1 is MNHEY, CDR2 SVGAGI, per germline. V was clipped by 0 bases and J by 3 bases; unmatched bases: 8. CDR3 in DNA: TGTGCCAGCAGTTACTCGACCGGACTAGTCAGCTACGAGCAGTACTTC. This translates into CASSYSTGLVSYEQYF.

This clonotype was seen a few times. The chain employs TRBV9 and TRBJ2-5; 12 bases match TRBD2. J lost 1 base, V lost 3 bases, and 1 base had no gene match. The CDR3 has 15 residues. In germline, CDR1 is SGDLS, CDR2 YYNGEE. CDR3 DNA sequence: TGTGCCAGCAGCGAGGGACTAGCGGGCCAAGAGACCCAGTACTTC. It encodes CASSEGLAGQETQYF.